This T cell receptor (beta chain) is from a study of T cell responses to AZD1222 COVID-19 vaccine. Study at large: Both about-4-week and about-12-week second-dose recipients were combined.

The data were produced by immunoSEQ multiplex PCR, yet TCRdb's version contains in-frame clones alone and is incomplete. The sample holds around 130,000 clones, more than 85% seen once. V gave up 1 base and J gave up 8 bases, with 5 bases separating them. The germline gives CDR1 SEHNR, CDR2 FQNEAQ (reference sequence). CDR3 size: 11 residues. As to this clone: Its antigen is not known.

General study findings and limits: White British ancestry dominated among donors, who included more females, and clonal diversity was possibly underestimated. Seropositive status at baseline applied to only 5 or 6 AZD1222 recipients. Repertoires were sampled only after the peak T cell response.

The V and J genes are TRBV7-9 and TRBJ1-2; D is undetermined. The TCR originated in an adult in good health. Here the sequenced sample was peripheral blood, taken on day 0 of AZD1222 vaccination. CDR3 DNA sequence: TGTGCCAGCAGCTTAGGAAGGGGCTACACCTTC. It is translated as CASSLGRGYTF.